Shown below are 29 T cell receptor beta chains from a single sample sequenced in a study of cytomegalovirus exposure and HLA in healthy donors. TCRdb's copy holds only in-frame clones and misses some; the assay was immunoSEQ multiplex PCR. The sample includes about 280,000 clones, approximately 86% of them seen just once. Material: PBMCs. The source of these receptors is a woman under 30 in good health and CMV-seronegative.

The rearrangement links TRBV7-2 to TRBJ2-3, with 7 bases identical to TRBD1. The CDR3 sequence is 18 residues long. Trimming took 1 base from V and 0 from J; bases not matched to a gene: 10. Germline V lookup: CDR1 SGHTA, CDR2 FQGNSA. CDR3 DNA sequence: TGTGCCAGCAGCTTAGGCGACAGGGTCCCCCTTAGCACAGATACGCAGTATTTT. Translation gives CASSLGDRVPLSTDTQYF.

The chain joins TRBV10-3 to TRBJ2-7; 14 nucleotides match TRBD2. J gave up 5 bases and V 3 bases, and 6 bases lay outside the gene matches. Looked up from germline, CDR1 is ENHRY and CDR2 is SYGVKD. CDR3 length: 16 amino acids. CDR3 DNA: TGTGCCATCAGTGAACGACTAGCGGGAGGGCGCGACGAGCAGTACTTC. This encodes CAISERLAGGRDEQYF.

V gene TRBV11-3 combines with J gene TRBJ2-3; D is perhaps TRBD1 (6 bases). The V end was cut by 4 bases, the J end by 3 bases, with 11 bases between. The CDR3 is made up of 14 amino acids. In germline, CDR1 is SGHNT, CDR2 YENEEA. CDR3 region: CASSSYRETDTQYF. The CDR3 nucleotides are TGTGCCAGCAGCTCATACAGGGAAACAGATACGCAGTATTTT.

The chain is built from TRBV11-3 and TRBJ1-2, with 7 bases that match TRBD1. Germline assignment: CDR1 SGHNT and CDR2 YENEEA. J lost 6 bases, V lost 2 bases, and 9 bases had no gene match. The CDR3 length is 15 residues. DNA of the CDR3: TGTGCCAGCAGCTTAAGAGGGGGCAGGGTTGATGGCTACACCTTC. Translated, it gives CASSLRGGRVDGYTF.

This clone has only a few counts. As DNA, the CDR3 is TGTGCCAGCAGCTTACAGGGGAAGACTAATGAAAAACTGTTTTTT. Amino acid sequence: CASSLQGKTNEKLFF. J is TRBJ1-4 and V is TRBV5-5; 7 nucleotides agree with TRBD1. J gave up 2 bases and V 2 bases, and 3 bases lay outside the gene matches. The CDR3 runs to 15 residues. Looked up from germline, CDR1 is SGHKS and CDR2 is YYEKEE (reference sequence).

The chain uses TRBV7-3 and TRBJ1-2; tentative D call: TRBD1 (5 bases). The V end was cut by 5 bases, the J end by 4 bases, with 17 bases between. From germline, CDR1 is SGHTA and CDR2 FQGTGA. The length of the CDR3 is 15 residues. The chain's CDR3 is CASSLPGRRLYGYTF. DNA of the CDR3: TGTGCCAGCAGCCTCCCAGGGCGGCGGCTCTATGGCTACACCTTC.

The rearrangement joins TRBV29-1 to TRBJ2-6, with a possible D match to TRBD1 (6 bases). Trimming took 6 bases from V and 2 from J, leaving 14 bases between them. CDR1 is SQVTM and CDR2 is ANQGSEA in the germline V gene. The CDR3 is 15 residues long. CDR3 coding DNA: TGCAGCGTAGAGAACCGGGACACTGGGGCCAACGTCCTGACTTTC. Protein product: CSVENRDTGANVLTF.

This chain joins TRBV7-2 and TRBJ2-2, with TRBD2 as a possible D gene (7 bases). The germline V and J ends were trimmed by 0 bases and 4 bases, with 12 bases remaining between them. CDR1 and CDR2 from the germline V gene are SGHTA and FQGNSA. This CDR3 has 16 residues. For the CDR3, the DNA is TGTGCCAGCAGCTTAGCGGGGGGGCCGGTCACCGGGGAGCTGTTTTTT. It translates to CASSLAGGPVTGELFF.

CDR3 coding DNA: TGTGCCAGCAGACAACAGGGGGCCACAGATACGCAGTATTTT. It codes for CASRQQGATDTQYF. This chain connects TRBV11-2 to TRBJ2-3; 9 positions match TRBD1. CDR1 and CDR2 (germline): SGHAT, FQNNGV. The CDR3 length is 14 residues. The ends lost 6 bases at V and 2 bases at J; junction bases unmatched: 3.

The chain employs TRBV4-3 and TRBJ2-2; D remains ambiguous. The CDR3 loop spans 16 amino acids. Trimming shortened V by 4 bases and J by 2 bases, and 14 bases separated the two germline ends. Germline lookup yields CDR1 LGHNA and CDR2 YSLEER. CDR3 DNA: TGCGCCAGCAGCCCTCGTCCTCCAGGAAACACCGGGGAGCTGTTTTTT. This codes for CASSPRPPGNTGELFF.

The rearrangement links TRBV19 to TRBJ1-2, with 8 bases identical to TRBD1. The CDR3 is made up of 15 amino acids. Trimming removed 6 bases from V and 0 bases from J; junction bases left unmatched: 6. Germline V gives CDR1 LNHDA, CDR2 SQIVND (reference sequence). CDR3 amino acids: CASRTRGQTNYGYTF. CDR3 DNA sequence: TGTGCCAGTAGAACCAGGGGGCAAACTAACTATGGCTACACCTTC.

V is TRBV9 and J is TRBJ2-7, with 10 bases matching TRBD1. Germline CDR1 is SGDLS and CDR2 is YYNGEE. V shed 4 bases, J shed 5 bases, and the junction held 9 bases outside the gene matches. This CDR3 comprises 15 residues. CDR3 in DNA: TGTGCCAGCAGCCCCTCCGGGACAGGGGACCACGAGCAGTACTTC. As protein: CASSPSGTGDHEQYF.

This rearrangement joins TRBV7-2 to TRBJ2-7, with 11 bases fitting TRBD1. Per the germline V gene, CDR1 is SGHTA and CDR2 is FQGNSA. Trimming cost V 3 bases and J 7 bases; bases outside gene matches: 2. The CDR3 contains 13 residues. The DNA for the CDR3 is TGTGCCAGCAGCTTGGGACAGGGGGAAGAGCAGTACTTC. It translates to CASSLGQGEEQYF.

In its sample, this clone was seen once. This chain links TRBV4-2 with TRBJ2-5; 10 nucleotides agree with TRBD2. J lost 5 bases, V lost 1 base, and 7 bases had no gene match. This CDR3 spans 16 amino acids. The germline gives CDR1 LGHNA, CDR2 YNFKEQ. CDR3 region: CASSQAAASGSETQYF. Written as DNA, the CDR3 is TGTGCCAGCAGCCAAGCCGCGGCTAGCGGGAGTGAGACCCAGTACTTC.

This chain connects TRBV30 to TRBJ1-2; a weak D match, TRBD1 (5 bases). Trimming cost V 4 bases and J 4 bases, with 10 bases left between them. The CDR3 sequence is 12 residues long. CDR1 and CDR2 from the germline V gene are GTSNPN and SVGIG (reference sequence). CDR3 in amino acids: CAWTGGIYGYTF. Written as DNA, the CDR3 is TGTGCCTGGACGGGGGGGATCTATGGCTACACCTTC.

The V gene is TRBV6-6, the J gene TRBJ1-2; the D gene is possibly TRBD1 (6 bases). CDR1 and CDR2 from the germline V gene are MNHNY and SVGAGI (reference sequence). The CDR3 spans 14 residues. Trimming took 5 bases from V and 3 from J, leaving 13 bases between them. CDR3 sequence reads: CASSTPTGYYGYTF. As DNA, the CDR3 is TGTGCCAGCAGTACCCCGACAGGTTACTATGGCTACACCTTC.

The table lists this clone with a count of one. The chain is built from TRBV13 and TRBJ1-1; D not resolved. V was clipped by 6 bases and J by 3 bases, with 14 bases between them. The CDR3 runs to 14 residues. Germline CDR1 reads PRHDT; CDR2 reads FYEKMQ (reference sequence). This CDR3 reads CASRMGLRDTEAFF. The CDR3, as DNA: TGTGCCAGCAGGATGGGTTTGCGGGACACTGAAGCTTTCTTT. The entire variable domain, with the rest obtained from reference TRBV13 and TRBJ1-1, is as follows: AAGVIQSPRHLIKEKRETATLKCYPIPRHDTVYWYQQGPGQDPQFLISFYEKMQSDKGSIPDRFSAQQFSDYHSELNMSSLELGDSALYFCASRMGLRDTEAFFGQGTRLTVV.

The gene calls are TRBV14 and TRBJ1-4, with 8 positions matching TRBD1. CDR1 is SGHDN and CDR2 is FVKESK in the germline V gene. Germline trimming cut 3 bases from V and 7 bases from J; bases unmatched to any gene: 10. The CDR3 contains 16 residues. CDR3 coding DNA: TGTGCCAGCAGCCAGATAAGACAGGGGATCAGTGAAAAACTGTTTTTT. This encodes CASSQIRQGISEKLFF.

V gene TRBV10-3 combines with J gene TRBJ2-7, with D possibly being TRBD1 (6 bases). Germline V gives CDR1 ENHRY, CDR2 SYGVKD. V was cut by 2 bases and J by 5 bases, with 16 bases left in between. The CDR3 extends over 15 amino acids. In DNA, the CDR3 is TGTGCCATCAGTGAGGGGATTGGGGGCTCTGACGAGCAGTACTTC. Translating gives CAISEGIGGSDEQYF.

The chain has TRBV11-3 and TRBJ2-7; tentatively, D is TRBD2 (6 bases). The CDR3 is made up of 13 amino acids. The germline CDR1 and CDR2 sequences are SGHNT and YENEEA. The V end was cut by 6 bases, the J end by 4 bases, with 13 bases between. CDR3 DNA sequence: TGTGCCAGCAGACAAAGCGGGCCTTACGAGCAGTACTTC. It is translated as CASRQSGPYEQYF.

The rearrangement joins TRBV5-8 to TRBJ2-3, with D unresolved. CDR3 size: 16 residues. CDR1 is SGHTS and CDR2 is YDEGEE in the germline V gene. Trimming left V 0 bases short and J 2 bases short, with 13 bases between. This chain's CDR3 is CASSLGKTMPTDTQYF. The CDR3 bases are TGTGCCAGCAGCTTGGGCAAGACAATGCCCACAGATACGCAGTATTTT.

The rearrangement links TRBV28 to TRBJ2-7; 8 bases map to TRBD2. Germline V gene data show CDR1 as MDHEN and CDR2 as SYDVKM. The V gene end was trimmed by 5 bases and the J gene end by 3 bases; junction bases not matched to a gene: 9. The CDR3 spans 15 residues. Here the CDR3 DNA reads TGTGCCAGCAGTGGCCGGGGGACTAGGTACTACGAGCAGTACTTC. Translated: CASSGRGTRYYEQYF.

A few counts support this clone. The rearrangement joins TRBV11-3 to TRBJ2-2; D perhaps matches TRBD1 (6 bases). CDR3 length: 14 amino acids. V was trimmed by 3 bases and J by 6 bases, leaving 11 bases between them. Germline CDR1 and CDR2: SGHNT and YENEEA. CDR3 nucleotide sequence: TGTGCCAGCAGCTTCTCAGGGGTGGCCGGGGAGCTGTTTTTT. This gives the protein CASSFSGVAGELFF. The whole variable domain, filled in from reference TRBV11-3 and TRBJ2-2, reads EAGVVQSPRYKIIEKKQPVAFWCNPISGHNTLYWYLQNLGQGPELLIRYENEEAVDDSQLPKDRFSAERLKGVDSTLKIQPAELGDSAVYLCASSFSGVAGELFFGEGSRLTVL.

The rearrangement links TRBV30 to TRBJ2-1; no clear D gene. V gave up 3 bases and J gave up 5 bases, with 8 bases separating them. Germline lookup yields CDR1 GTSNPN and CDR2 SVGIG (reference sequence). CDR3 length equals 12 residues. CDR3 DNA: TGTGCCTGGAGACCCCTACACAATGAGCAGTTCTTC. Protein sequence: CAWRPLHNEQFF. Full variable domain (missing parts from reference TRBV30 and TRBJ2-1): SQTIHQWPATLVQPVGSPLSLECTVEGTSNPNLYWYRQAAGRGLQLLFYSVGIGQISSEVPQNLSASRPQDRQFILSSKKLLLSDSGFYLCAWRPLHNEQFFGPGTRLTVL.

The chain uses TRBV2 and TRBJ2-1; D is ambiguous. Germline V lookup: CDR1 SNHLY, CDR2 FYNNEI. The germline V and J ends were trimmed by 2 bases and 10 bases, with 9 bases remaining between them. This CDR3 contains 12 residues. As DNA, the CDR3 is TGTGCCAGCAGTGAATCCCGTCCGGAGCAGTTCTTC. This sequence encodes CASSESRPEQFF.

The V and J genes are TRBV10-3 and TRBJ2-3, with D possibly matching TRBD2 (7 bases). V was cut by 2 bases and J by 4 bases, with 19 bases left in between. The germline V gene encodes CDR1 ENHRY and CDR2 SYGVKD. This CDR3 is built from 17 residues. The CDR3 region is CAISEPNREGGADTQYF. The DNA for the CDR3 is TGTGCCATCAGTGAGCCCAATAGGGAGGGGGGCGCAGATACGCAGTATTTT.

The J gene is TRBJ2-2, the V gene TRBV27, with 10 bases matching TRBD2. This CDR3 comprises 17 residues. Germline loops: CDR1 MNHEY, CDR2 SMNVEV (reference sequence). After removal of 4 bases from V and 1 base from J, the junction contained 6 bases not matched to a gene. CDR3 sequence (DNA): TGTGCCAGCAGTTGGGGTGAGCGGGAGGGGAACACCGGGGAGCTGTTTTTT. It yields the protein CASSWGEREGNTGELFF.

CDR3 sequence reads: CASSEQDQPQHF. CDR3 DNA: TGTGCCAGCAGTGAACAGGATCAGCCCCAGCATTTT. The chain links TRBV6-1 to TRBJ1-5; no definite D call. Germline V CDR1 and CDR2: MNHNS, SASEGT. This CDR3 has 12 amino acids. The V end was cut by 2 bases, the J end by 5 bases, with 4 bases between.

This clone was counted only a few times. The gene calls are TRBV5-1 and TRBJ1-1, with D uncertain. Germline CDR1 is SGHRS and CDR2 is YFSETQ. The CDR3 is 15 residues long. V was shortened by 0 bases and J by 4 bases, with 13 bases between the two germline ends. The CDR3 is CASSLVVGWSTEAFF. CDR3 nucleotides: TGCGCCAGCAGCTTGGTGGTTGGGTGGAGCACTGAAGCTTTCTTT.